Described below is a single TCR beta chain sequence and its context. The sample comes from a study of blood T cell repertoires in COVID-19. The repertoire was sequenced with immunoSEQ multiplex PCR; TCRdb's copy has only in-frame clones and lacks some. The repertoire holds 95,000 to 150,000 clones, with about two thirds as singletons. V trimming: 8 bases; J trimming: 3 bases; junction bases outside the gene matches: 7. This CDR3 has 14 amino acids. CDR1 is KGHSH and CDR2 is LQKENI in the germline V gene. The sequenced material came from peripheral blood. The chain couples TRBV18 to TRBJ1-5; 7 nucleotides agree with TRBD1. The clonotype originates from a human donor with acute or convalescent COVID-19. The donor label of this sample is uncertain. The CDR3 spells CASKRQGDNQPQHF. The CDR3 nucleotides are TGTGCCAGCAAACGACAGGGTGACAATCAGCCCCAGCATTTT. The variable domain in full, completed from reference TRBV18 and TRBJ1-5, reads NAGVMQNPRHLVRRRGQEARLRCSPMKGHSHVYWYRQLPEEGLKFMVYLQKENIIDESGMPKERFSAEFPKEGPSILRIQQVVRGDSAAYFCASKRQGDNQPQHFGDGTRLSIL.